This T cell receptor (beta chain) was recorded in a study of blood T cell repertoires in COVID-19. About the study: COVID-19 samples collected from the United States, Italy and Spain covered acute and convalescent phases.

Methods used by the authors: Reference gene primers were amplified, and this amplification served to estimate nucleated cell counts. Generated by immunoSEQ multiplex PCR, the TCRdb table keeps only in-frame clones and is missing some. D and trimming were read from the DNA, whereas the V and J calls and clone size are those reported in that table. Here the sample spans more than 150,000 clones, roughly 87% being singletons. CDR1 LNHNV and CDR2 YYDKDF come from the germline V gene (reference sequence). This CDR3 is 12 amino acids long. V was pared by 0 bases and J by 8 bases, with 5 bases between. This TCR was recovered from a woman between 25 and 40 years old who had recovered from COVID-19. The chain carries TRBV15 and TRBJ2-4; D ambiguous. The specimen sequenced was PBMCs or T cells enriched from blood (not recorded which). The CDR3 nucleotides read TGTGCCACCAGCAGAGATAAGCACATTCAGTACTTC. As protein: CATSRDKHIQYF.